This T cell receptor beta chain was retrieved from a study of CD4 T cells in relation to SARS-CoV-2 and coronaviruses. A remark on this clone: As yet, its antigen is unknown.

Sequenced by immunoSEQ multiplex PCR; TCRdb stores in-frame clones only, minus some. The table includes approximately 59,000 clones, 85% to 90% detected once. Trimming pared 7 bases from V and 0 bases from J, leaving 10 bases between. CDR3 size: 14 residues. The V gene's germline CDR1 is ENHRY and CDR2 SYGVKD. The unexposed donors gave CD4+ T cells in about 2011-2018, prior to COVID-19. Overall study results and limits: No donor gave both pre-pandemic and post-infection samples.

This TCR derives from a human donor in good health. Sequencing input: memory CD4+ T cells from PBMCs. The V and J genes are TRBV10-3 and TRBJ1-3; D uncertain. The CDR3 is CAITVGSSGNTIYF. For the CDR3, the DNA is TGTGCCATCACCGTGGGAAGCTCTGGAAACACCATATATTTT.